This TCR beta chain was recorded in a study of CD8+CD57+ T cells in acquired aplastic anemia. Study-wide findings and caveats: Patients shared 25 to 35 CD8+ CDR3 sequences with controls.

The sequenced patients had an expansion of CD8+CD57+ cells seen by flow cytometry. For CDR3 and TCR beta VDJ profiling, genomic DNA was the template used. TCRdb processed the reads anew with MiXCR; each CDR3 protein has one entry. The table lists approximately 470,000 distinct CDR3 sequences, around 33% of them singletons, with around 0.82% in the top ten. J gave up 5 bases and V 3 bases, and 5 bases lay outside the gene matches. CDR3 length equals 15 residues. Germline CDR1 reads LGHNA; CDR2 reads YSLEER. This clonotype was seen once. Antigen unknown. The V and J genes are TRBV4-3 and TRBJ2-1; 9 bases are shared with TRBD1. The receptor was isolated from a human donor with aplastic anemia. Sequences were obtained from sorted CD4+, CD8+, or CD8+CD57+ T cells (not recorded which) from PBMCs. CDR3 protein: CASSQGQGTHNEQFF. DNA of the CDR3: TGCGCCAGCAGCCAGGGACAGGGAACACACAATGAGCAGTTCTTC.